The 5 T cell receptor beta chains below all came from one sample that was sequenced in a study of cytomegalovirus exposure and HLA in healthy donors. The PCR had 60 Vbeta and 13 Jbeta primers. The protocol was immunoSEQ multiplex PCR, while the TCRdb copy is restricted to in-frame clones and leaves out a portion. This table has 110,000 to 150,000 clones, roughly 86% appearing once. The specimen was PBMCs. Source of these receptors: a young man in good health and CMV-seropositive.

The gene calls are TRBV7-9 and TRBJ2-1, with TRBD1 matching 7 bases. V dropped 1 base and J dropped 3; count of bases not matched to a gene: 0. This CDR3 contains 14 residues. From germline, CDR1 is SEHNR and CDR2 FQNEAQ (reference sequence). CDR3 sequence (DNA): TGTGCCAGCAGCTTAGGACAGGGCTACAATGAGCAGTTCTTC. Amino acids: CASSLGQGYNEQFF.

The chain employs TRBV19 and TRBJ2-1; TRBD1 matches 8 bases. Germline V gene lookup returns CDR1 LNHDA and CDR2 SQIVND (reference sequence). Trimming at V came to 6 bases and at J to 5 bases, leaving 6 bases not matched to a gene. The CDR3 has 14 residues. This CDR3 reads CASSLQGEDNEQFF. The CDR3 DNA reads TGTGCCAGTAGCCTACAGGGGGAGGACAATGAGCAGTTCTTC.

This clone was seen a handful of times. The genes are TRBV11-3 and TRBJ2-1, with D possibly matching TRBD2 (6 bases). V gave up 3 bases and J gave up 1 base, with 7 bases separating them. The CDR3 spans 14 residues. The V gene's germline CDR1 is SGHNT and CDR2 YENEEA. CDR3 sequence (DNA): TGTGCCAGCAGCTTTCGGGGGTCCTACAATGAGCAGTTCTTC. Translation: CASSFRGSYNEQFF.

This chain uses TRBV6-5 with TRBJ2-7, with TRBD2 matching 7 bases. The germline CDR1 and CDR2 sequences are MNHEY and SVGAGI. J gave up 5 bases and V 6 bases, and 10 bases lay outside the gene matches. This CDR3 is built from 14 residues. CDR3 sequence reads: CASSPLAGRNEQYF. The CDR3 nucleotides are TGTGCCAGCAGCCCTTTAGCGGGTCGAAACGAGCAGTACTTC.

The rearrangement uses TRBV7-9 and TRBJ2-7, with a tentative D call TRBD1 (6 bases). The CDR3 consists of 14 residues. V was trimmed by 4 bases and J by 1 base, leaving 11 bases between them. The germline CDR1 and CDR2 sequences are SEHNR and FQNEAQ (reference sequence). CDR3 coding DNA: TGTGCCAGCAGCTCAGGGGAGTCATCCTACGAGCAGTACTTC. This translates into CASSSGESSYEQYF.